Listed here are 23 T cell receptor beta chains from one sample, sequenced in a study of human T cells and chemical hapten exposure. Time point: pre-sensitization, week 0. Treatment: therapeutic diphenylcyclopropenone sensitization with weekly scalp DPC. TCRdb passed the RACE reads through MiXCR, listing each CDR3 protein once. Seen here are 350,000 to 400,000 distinct CDR3 sequences, approximately 5.1% observed once, and the top ten hold 2% to 3%. The sequenced sample was whole blood, obtained in connection with sensitization to the hapten diphenylcyclopropenone (DPC). These receptors were obtained from a woman in her forties or fifties with alopecia areata. Some clones in this sample may be carry-over from other donors' samples.

This clonotype was recorded at least ten times. This chain joins TRBV5-4 and TRBJ2-7; D call uncertain. The CDR3 extends over 13 amino acids. Between the trimmed V and J ends, which lost 1 base and 7 bases, there was a span of 12 bases. CDR1 is SGHNT, CDR2 YYREEE, per germline (reference sequence). The CDR3 DNA follows: TGTGCCAGCAGCTTGTCGCAGGTCAGAGAGCAGTACTTC. Encoded protein: CASSLSQVREQYF.

This clonotype was counted only a few times. V and J are TRBV6-1 and TRBJ1-5, with 10 bases matching TRBD1. CDR3 length: 14 residues. Germline V lookup: CDR1 MNHNS, CDR2 SASEGT. V was pared by 7 bases and J by 2 bases, with 2 bases of the junction left unmatched. The CDR3 region is CASTGTGGNQPQHF. The CDR3 DNA follows: TGTGCCAGCACCGGGACAGGGGGCAATCAGCCCCAGCATTTT.

This clonotype occurred many times. The chain links TRBV20-1 to TRBJ2-7, with D hard to call. The CDR3 totals 14 residues. The ends were cut back, 5 bases at V and 2 bases at J, with 16 bases in the middle. The germline gives CDR1 DFQATT, CDR2 SNEGSKA (reference sequence). CDR3 DNA: TGCAGTGCTGTACTTCCAGGCCAACCCTACGAGCAGTACTTC. Encoded protein: CSAVLPGQPYEQYF.

The table lists this clonotype with a few counts. The chain uses TRBV29-1 and TRBJ2-2; possible D gene TRBD2, 6 bases. V shed 4 bases and J shed 7 bases, with 7 bases lying between them. CDR3 length: 11 residues. In germline, CDR1 is SQVTM, CDR2 ANQGSEA. CDR3 sequence: CSVGRGGELFF. The CDR3 DNA follows: TGCAGCGTTGGGAGGGGCGGGGAGCTGTTTTTT.

The chain joins TRBV12-3 or TRBV12-4 to TRBJ1-6; a possible D gene is TRBD1 (5 bases). The CDR3 contains 14 residues. The V gene lost 2 bases and the J gene lost 12 bases, with 14 bases spanning the gap. As DNA, the CDR3 is TGTGCCAGCAGTTTAAGCAGGGAAAGGGGACCCCTCCACTTT. The encoded protein is CASSLSRERGPLHF.

This clonotype was observed at least ten times. This chain connects TRBV10-2 to TRBJ2-7; 7 positions agree with TRBD1. Germline-derived CDR1 and CDR2 are WSHSY and SAAADI. CDR3 size: 12 residues. V lost 6 bases to trimming and J lost 5 bases; unmatched junction nucleotides: 4. CDR3 bases: TGCGCCAGCAGCCCCGGACAGGACGAGCAGTACTTC. Translated: CASSPGQDEQYF.

This chain uses TRBV6-2 or TRBV6-3 with TRBJ2-7; D is unclear. Trimming left V 6 bases short and J 2 bases short, with 8 bases between. This CDR3 spans 12 amino acids. The V gene's germline CDR1 is MNHEY and CDR2 SVGEGT. For the CDR3, the DNA is TGTGCCAGCAGCCCTTGGCCCTACGAGCAGTACTTC. The encoded protein is CASSPWPYEQYF.

This clonotype was picked up a small number of times. The V call is TRBV20-1, the J call TRBJ2-3, with D tentatively TRBD2 (6 bases). This CDR3 contains 15 residues. V was clipped by 0 bases and J by 2 bases, with 12 bases between them. In germline, CDR1 is DFQATT, CDR2 SNEGSKA (reference sequence). The CDR3 coding sequence is TGCAGTGCTAGAGATCTCGCGGGAACCACAGATACGCAGTATTTT. Its protein product is CSARDLAGTTDTQYF.

This chain connects TRBV7-2 to TRBJ2-1, with a tentative D call TRBD1 (6 bases). Per the germline V gene, CDR1 is SGHTA and CDR2 is FQGNSA. The CDR3 length is 14 residues. Trimming pared 0 bases from V and 3 bases from J, leaving 6 bases between. Here the CDR3 DNA reads TGTGCCAGCAGCTTAGCGGACAGCTACAATGAGCAGTTCTTC. Its protein product is CASSLADSYNEQFF.

This clonotype was seen ten or more times. The chain employs TRBV12-5 and TRBJ2-3; D may be TRBD1 or TRBD2 (5 bases each). The V gene lost 0 bases and the J gene lost 4 bases, with 20 bases spanning the gap. Germline V gene lookup returns CDR1 LGHNT and CDR2 FRNRAP. The CDR3 runs to 18 residues. CDR3 coding DNA: TGTGCTAGTGGTTTGGTTCTCGACGGGACGAGCTGGTCAGATACGCAGTATTTT. This gives the protein CASGLVLDGTSWSDTQYF.

The gene calls are TRBV10-3 and TRBJ2-6; D call uncertain. The CDR3 length is 13 residues. Germline V gene data show CDR1 as ENHRY and CDR2 as SYGVKD. V was clipped by 5 bases and J by 2 bases, with 4 bases between them. The CDR3 is CAISTAGANVLTF. DNA for the CDR3: TGTGCCATCAGTACAGCTGGGGCCAACGTCCTGACTTTC.

This clonotype was seen only a few times. The V call is TRBV29-1, the J call TRBJ1-2; TRBD1 matches 10 bases. The germline CDR1 and CDR2 sequences are SQVTM and ANQGSEA. The trim removed 5 bases at V and 3 bases at J, leaving 6 bases unmatched. The CDR3 is made up of 14 amino acids. The CDR3 spells CSVLRQGADYGYTF. CDR3 DNA: TGCAGCGTTCTTAGACAGGGGGCCGACTATGGCTACACCTTC.

This clonotype was seen only a few times. V and J are TRBV6-5 and TRBJ1-1; D uncertain. Germline V gene data show CDR1 as MNHEY and CDR2 as SVGAGI. Trimming shortened V by 2 bases and J by 5 bases, and 9 bases separated the two germline ends. This CDR3 has 13 amino acids. This chain's CDR3 is CASSYGLGTEAFF. CDR3 nucleotide sequence: TGTGCCAGCAGTTACGGGCTCGGAACTGAAGCTTTCTTT.

This clonotype was seen a few times. The chain employs TRBV6-5 and TRBJ1-1; no clear D. This CDR3 contains 12 residues. The germline CDR1 and CDR2 sequences are MNHEY and SVGAGI. Trimming cost V 2 bases and J 8 bases, with 9 bases left between them. The CDR3 DNA follows: TGTGCCAGCAGTTACATCTTAGGAGAAGCTTTCTTT. It yields the protein CASSYILGEAFF.

The chain has TRBV20-1 and TRBJ1-5, with a possible D match to TRBD1 (6 bases). With 3 bases removed from V and 3 bases from J, the gap between germline ends came to 12 bases. This CDR3 is built from 14 residues. Per germline, CDR1 DFQATT and CDR2 SNEGSKA (reference sequence). CDR3 protein: CSARRRGANQPQHF. The CDR3 DNA sequence: TGCAGTGCTAGGCGTCGGGGGGCCAATCAGCCCCAGCATTTT.

This clonotype was detected ten times or more. The V call is TRBV29-1, the J call TRBJ2-7; TRBD1 agrees at 7 bases. The V gene end was trimmed by 6 bases and the J gene end by 2 bases; junction bases not matched to a gene: 7. From germline, CDR1 is SQVTM and CDR2 ANQGSEA. The CDR3 consists of 13 residues. The CDR3 is CSVRQGATYEQYF. The CDR3 DNA reads as TGCAGCGTCCGACAGGGTGCAACCTACGAGCAGTACTTC.

This clonotype has at least ten counts. J is TRBJ2-3 and V is TRBV20-1; 9 bases fit TRBD1. The ends lost 2 bases at V and 4 bases at J; junction bases unmatched: 1. The CDR3 is made up of 13 amino acids. CDR1 is DFQATT and CDR2 is SNEGSKA in the germline V gene (reference sequence). CDR3 nucleotide sequence: TGCAGTGCTAGAAGACAGGGGGCAGATACGCAGTATTTT. Translating it yields CSARRQGADTQYF.

This clonotype was counted many times. The rearrangement uses TRBV29-1 and TRBJ2-1; 12 bases map to TRBD1. V shed 6 bases, J shed 9 bases, and the junction held 15 bases outside the gene matches. CDR1 and CDR2 from the germline V gene are SQVTM and ANQGSEA. The CDR3 runs to 16 residues. The CDR3, as DNA: TGCAGCGTGGCTGGGACAGGGGGCGGCTGGAGGAGTGAGCAGTTCTTC. Its translation is CSVAGTGGGWRSEQFF.

CDR3 DNA: TGCGCCAGCAGTGAGTCGGCGGGGGCGAACACTGAAGCTTTCTTT. Its protein product is CASSESAGANTEAFF. J is TRBJ1-1 and V is TRBV10-2; possible D gene TRBD1, 6 bases. The CDR3 loop spans 15 amino acids. From germline, CDR1 is WSHSY and CDR2 SAAADI. The V and J ends lost 0 bases and 1 base respectively, with 9 bases between them.

This clonotype was observed at least ten times. This chain uses TRBV12-3 or TRBV12-4 with TRBJ1-1, with D unresolved. This CDR3 is 14 amino acids long. V shed 2 bases and J shed 0 bases, with 7 bases lying between them. The CDR3 here is CASSLQAMNTEAFF. In DNA form, the CDR3 reads TGTGCCAGCAGTTTACAGGCCATGAACACTGAAGCTTTCTTT.

This clonotype was counted only a few times. The chain couples TRBV10-3 to TRBJ2-7, with 9 nucleotides matching TRBD2. The CDR3 runs to 13 residues. The V gene's germline CDR1 is ENHRY and CDR2 SYGVKD. V shed 10 bases, J shed 6 bases, and the junction held 10 bases outside the gene matches. CDR3 DNA: TGTGCCACCTCCTGGCGGGAGGGCCTCGAGCAGTACTTC. It codes for CATSWREGLEQYF.

The table lists this clonotype with many counts. CDR3 nucleotide sequence: TGTGCCAGCAGCTCCCCGGGACTAGACTACAATGAGCAGTTCTTC. Translated, it gives CASSSPGLDYNEQFF. J is TRBJ2-1 and V is TRBV7-3, with 8 positions matching TRBD2. The CDR3 length is 15 residues. The J segment lost 3 bases and the V segment lost 4 bases, leaving 5 bases of the junction unmatched. Germline V gives CDR1 SGHTA, CDR2 FQGTGA.

A few counts support this clonotype. The junction shows a germline mismatch at one end, possibly a read error. The genes are TRBV14 and TRBJ2-7; the D gene could be TRBD1 or TRBD2 (5 bases each). Germline V lookup: CDR1 SGHDN, CDR2 FVKESK. This CDR3 spans 12 amino acids. CDR3 DNA: TGTGCCAGCAGCCAGATGGGACGGGTTATAGACTTC. It is translated as CASSQMGRVIDF. The full variable domain, in which reference TRBV14 and TRBJ2-7 provide the parts outside the CDR3, is EAGVTQFPSHSVIEKGQTVTLRCDPISGHDNLYWYRRVMGKEIKFLLHFVKESKQDESGMPNNRFLAERTGGTYSTLKVQPAELEDSGVYFCASSQMGRVIDFGPGTRLTVT.